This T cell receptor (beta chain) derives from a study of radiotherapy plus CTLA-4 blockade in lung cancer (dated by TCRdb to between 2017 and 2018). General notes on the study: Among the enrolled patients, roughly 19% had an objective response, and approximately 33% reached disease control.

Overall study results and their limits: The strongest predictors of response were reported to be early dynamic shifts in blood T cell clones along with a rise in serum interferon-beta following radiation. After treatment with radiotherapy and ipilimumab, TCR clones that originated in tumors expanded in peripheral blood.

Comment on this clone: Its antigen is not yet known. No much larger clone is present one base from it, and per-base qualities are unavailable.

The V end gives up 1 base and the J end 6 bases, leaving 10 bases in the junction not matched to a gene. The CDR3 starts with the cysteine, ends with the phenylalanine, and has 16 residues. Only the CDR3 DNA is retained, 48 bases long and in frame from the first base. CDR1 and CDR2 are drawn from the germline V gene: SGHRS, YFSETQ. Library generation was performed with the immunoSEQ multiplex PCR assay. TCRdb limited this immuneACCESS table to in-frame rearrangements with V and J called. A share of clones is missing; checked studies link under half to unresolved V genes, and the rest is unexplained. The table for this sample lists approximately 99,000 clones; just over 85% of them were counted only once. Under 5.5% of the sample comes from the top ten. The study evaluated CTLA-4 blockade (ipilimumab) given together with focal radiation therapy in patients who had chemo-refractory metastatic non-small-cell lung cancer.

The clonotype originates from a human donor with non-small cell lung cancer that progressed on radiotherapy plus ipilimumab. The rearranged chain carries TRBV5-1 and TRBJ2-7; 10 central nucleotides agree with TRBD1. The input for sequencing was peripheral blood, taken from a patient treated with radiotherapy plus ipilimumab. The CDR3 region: CASSLYGTGALGEQYF. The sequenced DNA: TGCGCCAGCAGCTTGTACGGGACAGGGGCCCTTGGCGAGCAGTACTTC.